Below, 15 T cell receptor beta chains from the same sample are listed, as sequenced in a study of identical twins. From the 5' RACE reads, TCRdb called clonotypes with MiXCR, one entry per CDR3 protein. The data show a few hundred thousand distinct CDR3 sequences, 9.6% seen once. The same sample was also studied in work on yellow fever vaccine responses in identical twins.

The sequenced material came from PBMCs. These receptors originate from a woman aged 18-35 years in good health.

In this sample, this clonotype turned up many times. The chain recombines TRBV15 with TRBJ2-7, with D uncertain. The CDR3 is made up of 16 amino acids. The V end was cut by 3 bases, the J end by 3 bases, with 18 bases between. CDR1 and CDR2 (germline): LNHNV, YYDKDF (reference sequence). The CDR3 DNA reads TGTGCCACCAGCAGCGAGAGTAGGGCAAGAAACTACGAGCAGTACTTC. It encodes CATSSESRARNYEQYF.

This clonotype came up a few times. This chain joins TRBV4-3 and TRBJ1-1; D remains ambiguous. This CDR3 is 13 amino acids long. Deletions cut 0 bases from V and 3 bases from J, with 5 bases between. Germline V CDR1 and CDR2: LGHNA, YSLEER. The CDR3: CASSQDLDTEAFF. The CDR3 bases are TGCGCCAGCAGCCAAGATCTCGACACTGAAGCTTTCTTT.

This clonotype has only a few counts. The chain has TRBV9 and TRBJ2-5; the match to TRBD1 covers 8 bases. The trim removed 3 bases at V and 5 bases at J, leaving 9 bases unmatched. The length of the CDR3 is 15 residues. Germline loops: CDR1 SGDLS, CDR2 YYNGEE. The CDR3 sequence: CASSATGDSRETQYF. As DNA, the CDR3 is TGTGCCAGCAGCGCGACAGGGGATTCTAGGGAGACCCAGTACTTC.

This clonotype appeared a few times. This chain joins TRBV9 and TRBJ2-1; possible D gene TRBD2, 6 bases. CDR1 and CDR2 from the germline V gene are SGDLS and YYNGEE. This CDR3 has 15 amino acids. V lost 2 bases, J lost 0 bases, and 9 bases lay in between. CDR3 loop: CASSVGTYSYNEQFF. As DNA, the CDR3 is TGTGCCAGCAGCGTCGGGACTTACTCCTACAATGAGCAGTTCTTC.

The genes are TRBV20-1 and TRBJ1-5, with D uncertain. The CDR3 runs 12 residues. Trimming removed 2 bases at V and 6 bases at J, with 8 bases between. CDR1 and CDR2 (germline): DFQATT, SNEGSKA (reference sequence). The CDR3 region is CSARKGVQPQHF. DNA of the CDR3: TGCAGTGCTAGAAAAGGTGTTCAGCCCCAGCATTTT.

The V gene is TRBV10-3, the J gene TRBJ2-5; TRBD1 is a possible D gene (6 bases). This CDR3 contains 14 residues. The V end lost 5 bases, the J end lost 1 base, and 11 bases lay between the germline ends. Germline V CDR1 and CDR2: ENHRY, SYGVKD. The CDR3 DNA reads TGTGCCATCAGTCCTAGGGGGACCCAAGAGACCCAGTACTTC. Its translation is CAISPRGTQETQYF.

In this sample, this clonotype turned up a few times. The rearrangement joins TRBV3-1 to TRBJ2-3, with TRBD2 identical over 10 bases. The CDR3 is 17 residues long. Per the germline V gene, CDR1 is LGHDT and CDR2 is YNNKEL (reference sequence). J gave up 1 base and V 4 bases, and 8 bases lay outside the gene matches. CDR3 amino acids: CASSRTSGSIRTDTQYF. The CDR3 coding sequence is TGTGCCAGCAGCCGGACTAGCGGTTCAATCCGCACAGATACGCAGTATTTT.

Many counts were recorded for this clonotype. The chain joins TRBV12-3 or TRBV12-4 to TRBJ2-1; 12 bases are shared with TRBD2. V trimming: 5 bases; J trimming: 9 bases; junction bases outside the gene matches: 11. CDR3 length equals 16 residues. CDR3 DNA sequence: TGTGCCAGCAGTCTGCCGACTAGCGGGAGTCTCGTTGAGCAGTTCTTC. Its translation is CASSLPTSGSLVEQFF.

This clonotype was counted at least ten times. The chain recombines TRBV29-1 with TRBJ2-7; 7 bases are a match to TRBD1. This CDR3 has 14 residues. In germline, CDR1 is SQVTM, CDR2 ANQGSEA. V lost 5 bases, J lost 6 bases, and 13 bases stayed unmatched. The CDR3 bases are TGCAGCGTTTCCGGGACAGAGGCCCCGGCCGAGCAGTACTTC. Its protein product is CSVSGTEAPAEQYF.

This clonotype was recorded at least ten times. This chain connects TRBV24-1 to TRBJ2-5; 8 bases match TRBD2. V gave up 5 bases and J gave up 0 bases; unmatched junction bases: 7. The CDR3 is 16 amino acids. Germline assignment: CDR1 KGHDR and CDR2 SFDVKD. The chain's CDR3 is CATSAGREGYQETQYF. As DNA, the CDR3 is TGTGCCACCAGTGCCGGCCGGGAGGGGTACCAAGAGACCCAGTACTTC.

This clonotype occurred a few times. The gene calls are TRBV6-1 and TRBJ1-6, with TRBD1 as a possible D gene (6 bases). Trimming left V 4 bases short and J 7 bases short, with 11 bases between. CDR3 length: 14 amino acids. In germline, CDR1 is MNHNS, CDR2 SASEGT. The CDR3 DNA reads as TGTGCCAGCAGTGCAACGGGACAAAATTCACCCCTCCACTTT. Its protein is CASSATGQNSPLHF.

This clonotype showed up many times. V usage is TRBV4-3 and J usage is TRBJ2-7; D is uncertain. Trimming pared 0 bases from V and 3 bases from J, leaving 12 bases between. Germline assignment: CDR1 LGHNA and CDR2 YSLEER. The CDR3 contains 15 residues. The CDR3 here is CASSQDTSTVYEQYF. As DNA, the CDR3 is TGCGCCAGCAGCCAAGATACCTCGACGGTCTACGAGCAGTACTTC.

The chain combines TRBV27 with TRBJ2-1; TRBD1 might be the D (5 bases). V lost 10 bases and J 4 bases, leaving 17 bases between the germline ends. Germline V gene data show CDR1 as MNHEY and CDR2 as SMNVEV (reference sequence). The CDR3 has 14 amino acids. The chain's CDR3 is CATSKAGWYNEQFF. The CDR3 region has the DNA TGTGCCACCTCGAAGGCAGGGTGGTACAATGAGCAGTTCTTC.

This clonotype was counted between two and nine times. The CDR3 nucleotides are TGTGCCAGCAGCTTAGTCTCGGTTGTGGCAGACTCCTACGAGCAGTACTTC. Its protein is CASSLVSVVADSYEQYF. The chain employs TRBV7-2 and TRBJ2-7; D unresolved. The V end was cut by 1 base, the J end by 0 bases, with 16 bases between. The CDR3 runs to 17 residues. CDR1 SGHTA and CDR2 FQGNSA come from the germline V gene. The entire variable domain, with the rest obtained from reference TRBV7-2 and TRBJ2-7, is as follows: GAGVSQSPSNKVTEKGKDVELRCDPISGHTALYWYRQSLGQGLEFLIYFQGNSAPDKSGLPSDRFSAERTGGSVSTLTIQRTQQEDSAVYLCASSLVSVVADSYEQYFGPGTRLTVT.

In DNA form, the CDR3 reads TGTGCCATCAGTGGCACAGGGGGGGCTACTGAAGCTTTCTTT. Residues: CAISGTGGATEAFF. The chain couples TRBV10-3 to TRBJ1-1, with 8 bases aligning to TRBD1. The germline V gene has CDR1 ENHRY and CDR2 SYGVKD. The CDR3 is made up of 14 amino acids. The V gene end was trimmed by 4 bases and the J gene end by 5 bases; junction bases not matched to a gene: 6.